The present entry profiles one TCR beta chain with its context. This clone occurred a few times. The antigen it recognizes is unknown. Base qualities are missing; no much larger clone stands one base away. The cysteine opens and the phenylalanine closes a CDR3 of 14 amino acids. Only CDR3 DNA remains: 42 bases, in frame from the first base. Trimming removed 4 bases from V and 2 bases from J, leaving 11 bases between the germline ends. Based on the germline V gene, the CDR1 and CDR2 sequences are SQVTM and ANQGSEA. This entry belongs to a study of a mutant IDH1 vaccine in newly diagnosed glioma (dated by TCRdb to the early 2020s). Study-wide context: Across visits V03 through V10, patients got a total of eight vaccinations, given in weeks 1, 3, 5, 7, 11, 15, 19 and 23. Peripheral blood was collected at six visits: V03 (baseline), V05, V07, V10, V12 and V13. Longitudinal TCRB deep sequencing was performed for approximately 24 treated patients wherever samples were available for exploratory analyses. Before enrollment, patients had received standard therapy of radiotherapy alone, temozolomide alone, or radiochemotherapy with temozolomide; most received the combination. Vaccination started 4-6 weeks after radiotherapy alone, or was given together with temozolomide cycles in the groups whose treatment included chemotherapy. Of the 30 to 35 treated patients, around 60% were male and approximately 38% were female, and a mean age of approximately 40 years was recorded.

Findings and caveats that apply to the study as a whole: Immune responses induced by the vaccine were seen in 90% to 95% of patients across multiple MHC alleles. The authors stated that sample limitations prevented analyses of patient blood samples from being reproduced. Availability determined which PBMC samples were chosen for TCRB deep sequencing. Pseudoprogression appeared unrelated to alterations in the top peripheral T cell clonotypes detected by TCRB sequencing.

The sample's time point label is to be understood as: week 23, last vaccination. Every vaccine dose consisted of 300 ug of a 20-mer mutant IDH1 peptide in Montanide, administered subcutaneously together with topical imiquimod. The donors had newly diagnosed IDH1-mutant astrocytomas of WHO grade 3 or 4 that showed loss of nuclear ATRX. The samples were drawn from NOA16, a multicentre, single-arm, open-label phase I trial in Germany that tested a mutant IDH1 peptide vaccine in humans for the first time. Genomic DNA for TCRB sequencing was isolated from EDTA blood with the DNeasy Blood and Tissue Kit. The method was the immunoSEQ multiplex PCR assay. Following the manufacturer's protocol, the hsTCRB Kit was used to amplify rearranged TCR beta chain sequences. Sequencing of TCRB libraries was carried out on an Illumina MiSeq. The original methods were these. Demultiplexing, trimming and gene mapping were performed with the kit vendor's proprietary platform. TCRdb provides this immuneACCESS table in a form limited to in-frame rearrangements. Some clones are lacking; in checked studies, under half of them reflect an unresolved V gene, and why the rest are absent is not known. V, J and clone size reflect that table, while D and trimming were determined from the DNA. This sample gives about 65,000 clones in total; around 83% of them show up just once. The top ten hold roughly 4% of the sample.

The sample in question was PBMCs, obtained from a glioma patient whose treatment included an IDH1 peptide vaccine. In this chain, TRBV29-1 is recombined with TRBJ1-4; the D segment cannot be called with confidence. This clonotype was obtained from a man under 40 with glioma. The nucleotides are TGCAGCGTTGTTGGGAGTCGGACTAATGAAAAACTGTTTTTT. Translation gives CSVVGSRTNEKLFF.